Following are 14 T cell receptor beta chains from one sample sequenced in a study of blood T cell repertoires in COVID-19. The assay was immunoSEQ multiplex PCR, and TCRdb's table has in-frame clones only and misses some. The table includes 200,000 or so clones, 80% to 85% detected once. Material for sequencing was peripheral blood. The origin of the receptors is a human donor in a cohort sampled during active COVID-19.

The CDR3 DNA follows: TGCGCCAGCAGCGGAACAGGGGGCCAGTACGAGCAGTACTTC. This sequence encodes CASSGTGGQYEQYF. This sequence joins TRBV5-1 and TRBJ2-7, with TRBD1 identical over 9 bases. Looked up from germline, CDR1 is SGHRS and CDR2 is YFSETQ. This CDR3 is 14 amino acids long. J lost 4 bases, V lost 4 bases, and 6 bases had no gene match.

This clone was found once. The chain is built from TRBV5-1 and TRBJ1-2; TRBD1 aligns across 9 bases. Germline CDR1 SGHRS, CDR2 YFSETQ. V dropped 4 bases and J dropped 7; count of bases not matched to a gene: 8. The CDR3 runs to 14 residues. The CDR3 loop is CASSAGTGHGGYTF. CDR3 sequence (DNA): TGCGCCAGCAGCGCCGGGACAGGGCATGGTGGCTACACCTTC.

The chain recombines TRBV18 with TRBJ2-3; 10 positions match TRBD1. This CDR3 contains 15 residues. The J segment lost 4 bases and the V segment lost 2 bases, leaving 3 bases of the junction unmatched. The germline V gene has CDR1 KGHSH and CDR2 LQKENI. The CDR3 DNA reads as TGTGCCAGCTCACCAGTGGGACAGGGGCCAGATACGCAGTATTTT. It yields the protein CASSPVGQGPDTQYF. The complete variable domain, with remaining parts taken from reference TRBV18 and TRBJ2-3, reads NAGVMQNPRHLVRRRGQEARLRCSPMKGHSHVYWYRQLPEEGLKFMVYLQKENIIDESGMPKERFSAEFPKEGPSILRIQQVVRGDSAAYFCASSPVGQGPDTQYFGPGTRLTVL.

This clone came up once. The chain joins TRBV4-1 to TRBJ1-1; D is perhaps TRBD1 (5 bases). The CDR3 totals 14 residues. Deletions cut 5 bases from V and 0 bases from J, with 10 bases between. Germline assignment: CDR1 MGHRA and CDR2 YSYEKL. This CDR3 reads CASSGAGLNTEAFF. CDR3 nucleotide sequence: TGCGCCAGCAGCGGGGCCGGACTGAACACTGAAGCTTTCTTT.

This CDR3 is CASSPRTSSYEQYF. The CDR3 coding sequence is TGTGCCAGCAGTCCCCGAACGAGCTCCTACGAGCAGTACTTC. The chain combines TRBV28 with TRBJ2-7; D is unresolved. Germline CDR1 and CDR2: MDHEN and SYDVKM. The CDR3 spans 14 residues. The V end was cut by 5 bases, the J end by 0 bases, with 11 bases between.

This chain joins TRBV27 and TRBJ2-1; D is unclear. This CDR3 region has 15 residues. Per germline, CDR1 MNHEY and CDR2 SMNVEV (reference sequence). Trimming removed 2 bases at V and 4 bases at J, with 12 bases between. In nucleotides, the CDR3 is TGTGCCAGCAGTTTAGACCACCCGCGGTACAATGAGCAGTTCTTC. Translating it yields CASSLDHPRYNEQFF.

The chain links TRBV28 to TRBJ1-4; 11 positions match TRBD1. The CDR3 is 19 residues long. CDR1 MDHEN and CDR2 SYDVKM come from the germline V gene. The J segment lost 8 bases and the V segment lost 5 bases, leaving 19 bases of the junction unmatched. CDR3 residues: CASSPTPGQGAGLWEKLFF. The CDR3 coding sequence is TGTGCCAGCAGTCCCACCCCCGGACAGGGGGCGGGTTTGTGGGAAAAACTGTTTTTT.

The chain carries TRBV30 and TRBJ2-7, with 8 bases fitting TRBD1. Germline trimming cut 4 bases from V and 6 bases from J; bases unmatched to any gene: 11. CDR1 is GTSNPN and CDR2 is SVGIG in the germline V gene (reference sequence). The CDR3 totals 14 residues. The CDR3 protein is CAWKRTGRSAEQYF. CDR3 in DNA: TGTGCCTGGAAACGGACAGGGAGGAGTGCCGAGCAGTACTTC. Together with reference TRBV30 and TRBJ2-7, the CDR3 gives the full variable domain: SQTIHQWPATLVQPVGSPLSLECTVEGTSNPNLYWYRQAAGRGLQLLFYSVGIGQISSEVPQNLSASRPQDRQFILSSKKLLLSDSGFYLCAWKRTGRSAEQYFGPGTRLTVT.

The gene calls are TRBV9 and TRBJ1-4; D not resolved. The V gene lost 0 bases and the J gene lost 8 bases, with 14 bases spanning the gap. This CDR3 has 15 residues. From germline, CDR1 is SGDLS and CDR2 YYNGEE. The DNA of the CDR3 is TGTGCCAGCAGCGTAGAAGGGAGGGCCCCGGAAAAACTGTTTTTT. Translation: CASSVEGRAPEKLFF.

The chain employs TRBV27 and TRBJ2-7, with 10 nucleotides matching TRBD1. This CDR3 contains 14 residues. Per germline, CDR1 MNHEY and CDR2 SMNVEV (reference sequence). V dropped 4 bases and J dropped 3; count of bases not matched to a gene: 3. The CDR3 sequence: CASSSDRGLYEQYF. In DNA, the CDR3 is TGTGCCAGCAGTTCTGACAGGGGGCTCTACGAGCAGTACTTC.

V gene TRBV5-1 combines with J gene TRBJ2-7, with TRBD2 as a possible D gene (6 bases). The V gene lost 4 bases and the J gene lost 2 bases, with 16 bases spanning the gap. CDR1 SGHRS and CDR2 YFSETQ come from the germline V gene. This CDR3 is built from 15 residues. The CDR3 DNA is TGCGCCAGCAGCCTTCTGGGGCTAGCGACCTACGAGCAGTACTTC. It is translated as CASSLLGLATYEQYF.

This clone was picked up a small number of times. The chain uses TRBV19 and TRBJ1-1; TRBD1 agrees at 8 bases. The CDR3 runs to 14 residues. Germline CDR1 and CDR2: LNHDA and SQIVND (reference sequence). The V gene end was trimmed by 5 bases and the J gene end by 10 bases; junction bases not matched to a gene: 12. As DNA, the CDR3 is TGTGCCAGTAGTCCGACAGGGGCCTCTTTGGGAGCTTTCTTT. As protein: CASSPTGASLGAFF.

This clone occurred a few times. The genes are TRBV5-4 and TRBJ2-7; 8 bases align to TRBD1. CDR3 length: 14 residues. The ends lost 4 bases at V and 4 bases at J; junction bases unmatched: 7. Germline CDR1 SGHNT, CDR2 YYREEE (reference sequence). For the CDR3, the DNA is TGTGCCAGCAGCGGATCAGGGGGCGCGTACGAGCAGTACTTC. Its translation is CASSGSGGAYEQYF.

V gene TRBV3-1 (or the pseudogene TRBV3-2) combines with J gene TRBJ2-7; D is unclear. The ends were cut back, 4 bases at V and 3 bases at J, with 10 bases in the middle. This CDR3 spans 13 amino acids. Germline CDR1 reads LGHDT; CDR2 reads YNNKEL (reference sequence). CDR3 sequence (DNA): TGTGCCAGCAGCCGCGGATCTTACTACGAGCAGTACTTC. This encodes CASSRGSYYEQYF.